The present T cell receptor (beta chain) was sequenced within a study of blood T cell repertoires in COVID-19. Overall study: Acute-phase and convalescent COVID-19 samples originated in the United States, Italy and Spain. PBMCs, B-cell-depleted T cells, or T cells provided the cDNA or gDNA that made up the material.

The authors' processing: How many nucleated cells were present was estimated from reference gene primer amplification. Assay used: immunoSEQ multiplex PCR; TCRdb lists only in-frame clones, some missing. The DNA was the basis for D and trimming; V, J and clone size are from that table. The table lists roughly 250,000 clones, about 79% of them singletons. CDR1 is SGDLS, CDR2 YYNGEE, per germline. The CDR3 spans 13 residues. V was pared by 3 bases and J by 6 bases, with 12 bases between. This clone was found once. This chain joins TRBV9 and TRBJ1-2; a weak D match, TRBD1 (6 bases). The specimen sequenced was peripheral blood. The sequence came from a woman of 80 years or more with acute or convalescent COVID-19. The CDR3 DNA reads TGTGCCAGCAGCGCCTTTAGGACAGATGGCTACACCTTC. This encodes CASSAFRTDGYTF.